Listed below are T cell receptor beta chains from one sample, sequenced in a study of CD8 T cells in Susac syndrome. TCRdb re-derived calls from the immunoSEQ multiplex PCR reads in MiXCR, one entry per CDR3 protein. The sample lists approximately 210,000 distinct CDR3 sequences, less than 95% seen once, with about 0.14% in the top ten. Sequenced input: CD4+ T cells from PBMCs. The receptors come from a human donor with Susac syndrome. The CDR3 runs from the conserved cysteine through the conserved F or W. The D gene is left open where the match is weak. Clone sizes are given selectively: once, few, many, or a class where the clone is expanded.

V gene: TRBV20-1; D gene: TRBD1; J gene: TRBJ1-4; clone size: NA; CDR3 DNA: TGCAGTGCTCCCCGGTATGGGGACAGGGAAGAAAAACTGTTTTTT; CDR3 protein: CSAPRYGDREEKLFF
V gene: TRBV30; D gene: NA; J gene: TRBJ1-2; clone size: once; CDR3 DNA: TGTGCCTGGAGGGTGGCTGCCGGTCGCCGCGACTACACCTTC; CDR3 protein: CAWRVAAGRRDYTF
V gene: TRBV14; D gene: NA; J gene: TRBJ1-6; clone size: NA; CDR3 DNA: TGTGCCAGCAGCCCAAGCGGGAATTCACCCCTCCACTTT; CDR3 protein: CASSPSGNSPLHF
V gene: TRBV3-1; D gene: NA; J gene: TRBJ1-2; clone size: once; CDR3 DNA: TGTGCCAGCAGCCAACAGGGACGGACTGACTACACCTTC; CDR3 protein: CASSQQGRTDYTF
V gene: TRBV29-1; D gene: NA; J gene: TRBJ1-2; clone size: NA; CDR3 DNA: TGCAGCGCGATGAAGGCAGGGAACTATGGCTACACCTTC; CDR3 protein: CSAMKAGNYGYTF
V gene: TRBV30; D gene: NA; J gene: TRBJ1-1; clone size: NA; CDR3 DNA: TGTGCCTGGAGTGTACCCCCACACACTGAAGCTTTCTTT; CDR3 protein: CAWSVPPHTEAFF
V gene: TRBV6-1; D gene: TRBD2; J gene: TRBJ2-5; clone size: NA; CDR3 DNA: TGTGCCAGCACCTTCCGACTAGCGGGGGGCGGTGAGACCCAGTACTTC; CDR3 protein: CASTFRLAGGGETQYF
V gene: TRBV4-2; D gene: NA; J gene: TRBJ2-2; clone size: NA; CDR3 DNA: TGTGCCAGCAGCCAAGATCTGACCGGGGAGCTGTTTTTT; CDR3 protein: CASSQDLTGELFF
V gene: TRBV7-9; D gene: NA; J gene: TRBJ1-1; clone size: NA; CDR3 DNA: TGTGCCAGCAGTTCGCACTCCGGGACAAGGGCTGAAGCTTTCTTT; CDR3 protein: CASSSHSGTRAEAFF
V gene: TRBV20-1; D gene: TRBD2; J gene: TRBJ2-3; clone size: NA; CDR3 DNA: TGCAGTGCTAGATCGCTAGCGGTTAGCACAGATACGCAGTATTTT; CDR3 protein: CSARSLAVSTDTQYF
V gene: TRBV28; D gene: TRBD1; J gene: TRBJ2-7; clone size: NA; CDR3 DNA: TGTGCCAGCAGTTTAATGGGGACAGGGGGCACCTACGAGCAGTACTTC; CDR3 protein: CASSLMGTGGTYEQYF
V gene: TRBV30; D gene: NA; J gene: TRBJ2-5; clone size: NA; CDR3 DNA: TGTGCCTGGAGTTTAGGGGAGGAGACCCAGTACTTC; CDR3 protein: CAWSLGEETQYF
V gene: TRBV7-9; D gene: NA; J gene: TRBJ1-1; clone size: NA; CDR3 DNA: TGTGCCAGCAGCTCCCTCGGGGGACACCTGAACACTGAAGCTTTCTTT; CDR3 protein: CASSSLGGHLNTEAFF
V gene: TRBV20-1; D gene: NA; J gene: TRBJ2-2; clone size: NA; CDR3 DNA: TGCAGTGCTAGAAACCCTTGGACAGCGAACACCGGGGAGCTGTTTTTT; CDR3 protein: CSARNPWTANTGELFF
V gene: TRBV6-6; D gene: NA; J gene: TRBJ1-1; clone size: NA; CDR3 DNA: TGTGCCAGCAGTTCAAGACTGGAAACTGAAGCTTTCTTT; CDR3 protein: CASSSRLETEAFF
V gene: TRBV6-5; D gene: NA; J gene: TRBJ1-2; clone size: NA; CDR3 DNA: TGTGCCAGCTCCCGGAGATCCTATGGCTACACCTTC; CDR3 protein: CASSRRSYGYTF
V gene: TRBV19; D gene: NA; J gene: TRBJ2-4; clone size: NA; CDR3 DNA: TGTGCCAGCAATAGTGGGCCGATAGCCAAAAACATTCAGTACTTC; CDR3 protein: CASNSGPIAKNIQYF
V gene: TRBV27; D gene: TRBD1; J gene: TRBJ1-1; clone size: NA; CDR3 DNA: TGTGCCAGCAGTTTTGGAGGACAGGGGGCTTGGAAGAACACTGAAGCTTTCTTT; CDR3 protein: CASSFGGQGAWKNTEAFF
V gene: TRBV20-1; D gene: TRBD2; J gene: TRBJ2-1; clone size: NA; CDR3 DNA: TGCAGTGCTAGAGATCGCCTAGCGGTGTTGGCCTACAATGAGCAGTTCTTC; CDR3 protein: CSARDRLAVLAYNEQFF
V gene: TRBV18; D gene: NA; J gene: TRBJ2-4; clone size: NA; CDR3 DNA: TGTGCCAGCTCACCAGGTAACCTCCTCGCCAAAAACATTCAGTACTTC; CDR3 protein: CASSPGNLLAKNIQYF
V gene: TRBV9; D gene: TRBD1; J gene: TRBJ2-6; clone size: NA; CDR3 DNA: TGTGCCAGCAGCGCCCCGGGACAGTTCTTCTCTGGGGCCAACGTCCTGACTTTC; CDR3 protein: CASSAPGQFFSGANVLTF
V gene: TRBV29-1; D gene: NA; J gene: TRBJ1-2; clone size: NA; CDR3 DNA: TGCAGCGTTGAATCGCTTTATGGCTACACCTTC; CDR3 protein: CSVESLYGYTF
V gene: TRBV5-6; D gene: NA; J gene: TRBJ1-1; clone size: NA; CDR3 DNA: TGTGCCAGCAGCTTGGAGGTCAGCTCGAACACTGAAGCTTTCTTT; CDR3 protein: CASSLEVSSNTEAFF
V gene: TRBV5-4; D gene: NA; J gene: TRBJ1-1; clone size: NA; CDR3 DNA: TGTGCCAGCAGCCCCCGAGGGGCGAACACTGAAGCTTTCTTT; CDR3 protein: CASSPRGANTEAFF
V gene: TRBV20-1; D gene: NA; J gene: TRBJ1-1; clone size: NA; CDR3 DNA: TGCAGTGCTAGCAGGTCGGCAGGACTCAACACTGAAGCTTTCTTT; CDR3 protein: CSASRSAGLNTEAFF
V gene: TRBV3-1; D gene: NA; J gene: TRBJ2-1; clone size: NA; CDR3 DNA: TGTGCCAGCAGTCGACCCTCCTACAATGAGCAGTTCTTC; CDR3 protein: CASSRPSYNEQFF
V gene: TRBV4-2; D gene: NA; J gene: TRBJ1-2; clone size: NA; CDR3 DNA: TGTGCCAGCAGCGTCTCCGGGTCATATGGCTACACCTTC; CDR3 protein: CASSVSGSYGYTF
V gene: TRBV7-9; D gene: TRBD2; J gene: TRBJ2-1; clone size: NA; CDR3 DNA: TGTGCCAGCAGCCCAGCGGGAGCCTACAATGAGCAGTTCTTC; CDR3 protein: CASSPAGAYNEQFF
V gene: TRBV7-3; D gene: NA; J gene: TRBJ1-1; clone size: NA; CDR3 DNA: TGTGCCAGCAGCTTAACCAGGGACACTGAAGCTTTCTTT; CDR3 protein: CASSLTRDTEAFF
V gene: TRBV2; D gene: NA; J gene: TRBJ2-1; clone size: NA; CDR3 DNA: TGTGCCAGCAGTGCTGGACTAAATAATGAGCAGTTCTTC; CDR3 protein: CASSAGLNNEQFF
V gene: TRBV9; D gene: TRBD2; J gene: TRBJ2-5; clone size: once; CDR3 DNA: TGTGCCAGCAGCGGGCCGTCTAGCGGGGGGCAAGAGACCCAGTACTTC; CDR3 protein: CASSGPSSGGQETQYF
V gene: TRBV7-2; D gene: NA; J gene: TRBJ1-5; clone size: NA; CDR3 DNA: TGTGCCAGCAGCTGGGGACCCGCGGAGGATCAGCCCCAGCATTTT; CDR3 protein: CASSWGPAEDQPQHF
V gene: TRBV14; D gene: NA; J gene: TRBJ1-5; clone size: once; CDR3 DNA: TGTGCCAGCAGCCAAGGGGAAGGGAATCAGCCCCAGCATTTT; CDR3 protein: CASSQGEGNQPQHF
V gene: TRBV20-1; D gene: NA; J gene: TRBJ2-5; clone size: once; CDR3 DNA: TGCAGTGCTAGTAAAGGAGGGATCAGTCGAGAGACCCAGTACTTC; CDR3 protein: CSASKGGISRETQYF
V gene: TRBV23-1; D gene: TRBD1; J gene: TRBJ2-1; clone size: NA; CDR3 DNA: TGCGCCAGCAGTCACCCAGTCAGGGACAGGGGGTCCGATGAGCAGTTCTTC; CDR3 protein: CASSHPVRDRGSDEQFF
V gene: TRBV29-1; D gene: TRBD2; J gene: TRBJ2-5; clone size: NA; CDR3 DNA: TGCAGCGTTGAAGATCTTAGGAGCGGGGGGGCCAAGACCCAGTACTTC; CDR3 protein: CSVEDLRSGGAKTQYF
V gene: TRBV18; D gene: TRBD1; J gene: TRBJ2-7; clone size: NA; CDR3 DNA: TGTGCCAGCTCACCGGGACAGGGGGCTGCCGAGCAGTACTTC; CDR3 protein: CASSPGQGAAEQYF
V gene: TRBV15; D gene: NA; J gene: TRBJ2-7; clone size: NA; CDR3 DNA: TGTGCCACCAGCAGATCCCCCGGGGCAGTCTCCTACGAGCAGTACTTC; CDR3 protein: CATSRSPGAVSYEQYF
V gene: TRBV24-1; D gene: NA; J gene: TRBJ2-6; clone size: NA; CDR3 DNA: TGTGCCACCAGTGATTTCCGGGTCTCTGGGGCCAACGTCCTGACTTTC; CDR3 protein: CATSDFRVSGANVLTF
V gene: TRBV20-1; D gene: NA; J gene: TRBJ1-1; clone size: NA; CDR3 DNA: TGCAGTGCTAGAGATCAGAATCCCACTGAAGCTTTCTTT; CDR3 protein: CSARDQNPTEAFF
V gene: TRBV20-1; D gene: TRBD2; J gene: TRBJ2-3; clone size: NA; CDR3 DNA: TGCAGTGCTAGAAGTGGCGGGGGGGCGGATACGCAGTATTTT; CDR3 protein: CSARSGGGADTQYF
V gene: TRBV9; D gene: TRBD2; J gene: TRBJ2-1; clone size: NA; CDR3 DNA: TGTGCCAGCAGCGTAGCTGCGGGAGGAGGCCCGTTACTGCGTGGCTCCTTC; CDR3 protein: CASSVAAGGGPLLRGSF
V gene: TRBV19; D gene: NA; J gene: TRBJ2-3; clone size: NA; CDR3 DNA: TGTGCCAGTAGTCCCGGGACACCCAACACAGATACGCAGTATTTT; CDR3 protein: CASSPGTPNTDTQYF
V gene: TRBV2; D gene: TRBD1; J gene: TRBJ1-4; clone size: NA; CDR3 DNA: TGTGCCAGCAGTGTTCGGACAGGGGAAGAAGAAAAACTGTTTTTT; CDR3 protein: CASSVRTGEEEKLFF
V gene: TRBV9; D gene: TRBD1; J gene: TRBJ2-1; clone size: NA; CDR3 DNA: TGTGCCAGCAGCGGAGAAAACCGGGACAGGGCTTCGGATGAGCAGTTCTTC; CDR3 protein: CASSGENRDRASDEQFF
V gene: TRBV19; D gene: NA; J gene: TRBJ1-2; clone size: NA; CDR3 DNA: TGTGCCAGTAGTTCGGGTTATGATGTCAACTATGGCTACACCTTC; CDR3 protein: CASSSGYDVNYGYTF
V gene: TRBV18; D gene: NA; J gene: TRBJ2-5; clone size: NA; CDR3 DNA: TGTGCCAGCTCACCACGTGTGGGGGAAACCCAAGAGACCCAGTACTTC; CDR3 protein: CASSPRVGETQETQYF
V gene: TRBV9; D gene: TRBD1; J gene: TRBJ1-2; clone size: NA; CDR3 DNA: TGTGCCAGCAGCGTTCTGTCCGGGACAGGGAACTATGGCTACACCTTC; CDR3 protein: CASSVLSGTGNYGYTF
V gene: TRBV12-3/TRBV12-4; D gene: NA; J gene: TRBJ1-5; clone size: once; CDR3 DNA: TGTGCCAGCAGTTTAGGACAGCACAATCAGCCCCAGCATTTT; CDR3 protein: CASSLGQHNQPQHF
V gene: TRBV2; D gene: NA; J gene: TRBJ1-2; clone size: once; CDR3 DNA: TGTGCCAGCAGTGATGGGGGAGCCTACTATGGCTACACCTTC; CDR3 protein: CASSDGGAYYGYTF
V gene: TRBV9; D gene: TRBD1; J gene: TRBJ2-1; clone size: NA; CDR3 DNA: TGTGCCAGCAACTCCGGGGACAGGGGAGGGTACAATGAGCAGTTCTTC; CDR3 protein: CASNSGDRGGYNEQFF
V gene: TRBV28; D gene: NA; J gene: TRBJ2-3; clone size: NA; CDR3 DNA: TGTGCCTGCAGTTCCCGCCCTCGAGACAACGAGTATTTT; CDR3 protein: CACSSRPRDNEYF
V gene: TRBV27; D gene: NA; J gene: TRBJ1-6; clone size: NA; CDR3 DNA: TGTGCCAGCAGTTTATCCGACAGCCGCTGGGCCCTCCACTTT; CDR3 protein: CASSLSDSRWALHF
V gene: TRBV20-1; D gene: NA; J gene: TRBJ2-5; clone size: NA; CDR3 DNA: TGCAGTGCTAGAGGGGACTCGTACCCTCAGACCCAGTACTTC; CDR3 protein: CSARGDSYPQTQYF
V gene: TRBV19; D gene: NA; J gene: TRBJ1-6; clone size: NA; CDR3 DNA: TGTGCCAGTAGTATAGAGACCGTGTCGGATTCACCCCTCCACTTT; CDR3 protein: CASSIETVSDSPLHF
V gene: TRBV6-5; D gene: NA; J gene: TRBJ1-1; clone size: NA; CDR3 DNA: TGTGCCAGCAGTTTTGGAGGCACTGAAGCTTTCTTT; CDR3 protein: CASSFGGTEAFF
V gene: TRBV28; D gene: TRBD1; J gene: TRBJ1-6; clone size: NA; CDR3 DNA: TGTGCCAGCAGCCCCGAAGGGGGCTCTGGTTCACCCCTCCACTTT; CDR3 protein: CASSPEGGSGSPLHF
V gene: TRBV7-3; D gene: TRBD1; J gene: TRBJ1-1; clone size: NA; CDR3 DNA: TGTGCCAGCAGCTCGGGGGACAGGGCGGCGGCTGAAGCTTTCTTT; CDR3 protein: CASSSGDRAAAEAFF
V gene: TRBV5-1; D gene: TRBD2; J gene: TRBJ2-7; clone size: NA; CDR3 DNA: TGCGCCAGCAGCTTGAATGCGGGGGACTCCTACGAGCAGTACTTC; CDR3 protein: CASSLNAGDSYEQYF
V gene: TRBV9; D gene: NA; J gene: TRBJ2-3; clone size: NA; CDR3 DNA: TGTGCCAGCAGCATAAGAGACGTCACAGATACGCAGTATTTT; CDR3 protein: CASSIRDVTDTQYF